The clone carrying this T cell receptor (beta chain) was seen more than once but under ten times. Its target is unknown. Trimming left V 0 bases short and J 6 bases short, with 15 bases between. This CDR3 is built from 16 residues. Germline V gives CDR1 LNHDA, CDR2 SQIVND (reference sequence). Healthy bone marrow donors made up the donor group. Amplification used 60 Vbeta primers and 13 Jbeta primers. Profiling relied on immunoSEQ multiplex PCR, and the TCRdb table lists in-frame clones only, not all of them. The sample holds under 200,000 clones; about 77% are singletons and the top ten take roughly 2.8%. This specimen belongs to a study of cytomegalovirus exposure and HLA in healthy donors. Findings of the study overall: The study flagged some 180 TCR beta chains as cytomegalovirus-associated. Further analysis was carried out later, and it showed several of the most significant clusters appearing linked to common viral pathogens.

Sequencing was performed on PBMCs. The chain carries TRBV19 and TRBJ1-5; the D gene is possibly TRBD1 (6 bases). This TCR was recovered from a woman between 40 and 55 years old in good health and CMV-seropositive. The chain's CDR3 is CASSIERQGKIQPQHF. CDR3 in DNA: TGTGCCAGTAGTATAGAGCGGCAGGGGAAGATTCAGCCCCAGCATTTT.